The 30 T cell receptor beta chains presented below share a single source sample, sequenced in a study of breast tumors, draining lymph nodes, adjacent tissues. The lymph nodes were axillary draining lymph nodes from breast cancer patients. Via MiXCR, TCRdb re-called the multiplex PCR reads, giving one row per CDR3 protein. In the table there are about 300,000 distinct CDR3 sequences, more than 30% of which are singletons. The sample consisted of axillary lymph node tissue. These receptors were obtained from a female donor with breast cancer. Some clones in this sample may be carry-over from other donors' samples.

As DNA, the CDR3 is TGTGCCAGCAGCGCTAGCGGGGAGGGTGAGACCCAGTACTTC. Translation gives CASSASGEGETQYF. The chain uses TRBV9 and TRBJ2-5; 9 bases are shared with TRBD2. CDR3 size: 14 residues. The trim removed 3 bases at V and 5 bases at J, leaving 5 bases unmatched. CDR1 and CDR2 (germline): SGDLS, YYNGEE.

This clonotype was detected ten times or more. The chain couples TRBV11-3 to TRBJ1-4; TRBD1 agrees at 7 bases. Per the germline V gene, CDR1 is SGHNT and CDR2 is YENEEA. This CDR3 is built from 15 residues. V shed 2 bases, J shed 2 bases, and the junction held 2 bases outside the gene matches. Written as DNA, the CDR3 is TGTGCCAGCAGCTTACAGGGGGGGACTAATGAAAAACTGTTTTTT. It is translated as CASSLQGGTNEKLFF.

As to this clonotype: A read error may explain this, as a much larger clone is one base away. The chain is built from TRBV5-4 and TRBJ1-2; D is perhaps TRBD1 (6 bases). Deletions cut 2 bases from V and 8 bases from J, with 10 bases between. CDR1 and CDR2 from the germline V gene are SGHNT and YYREEE (reference sequence). This CDR3 is built from 12 residues. The CDR3 coding sequence is TGTGCCAGCAGCTTCTCAGGGACAGGCTACACCTTC. It specifies CASSFSGTGYTF.

This clonotype was detected ten times or more. The chain joins TRBV25-1 to TRBJ2-7; 7 bases map to TRBD2. The germline gives CDR1 MGHDK, CDR2 SYGVNS. This CDR3 is 12 amino acids long. Germline trimming cut 8 bases from V and 3 bases from J; bases unmatched to any gene: 4. CDR3 coding DNA: TGTGCCAGCGGGGGGGGTCACTACGAGCAGTACTTC. Translating gives CASGGGHYEQYF.

This clonotype was seen ten or more times. The chain recombines TRBV4-1 with TRBJ1-2; D may be TRBD1 (6 bases). The V end was cut by 3 bases, the J end by 6 bases, with 11 bases between. Germline CDR1 is MGHRA and CDR2 is YSYEKL. The CDR3 covers 13 residues. This CDR3 reads CASSHTGFDGYTF. In nucleotides, the CDR3 is TGCGCCAGCAGCCATACAGGGTTTGATGGCTACACCTTC.

This clonotype was observed at least ten times. The V gene is TRBV20-1, the J gene TRBJ2-5; weak D call: TRBD2 (6 bases). Trimming left V 5 bases short and J 2 bases short, with 18 bases between. Germline V gene lookup returns CDR1 DFQATT and CDR2 SNEGSKA (reference sequence). The CDR3 is 15 residues long. CDR3 sequence: CSAPEPLANQETQYF. CDR3 nucleotide sequence: TGCAGTGCTCCAGAACCTCTAGCGAATCAAGAGACCCAGTACTTC.

On this clonotype: This may arise from a read error, as a much more abundant clone is one base away. V is TRBV20-1 and J is TRBJ2-5; TRBD1 matches 7 bases. From germline, CDR1 is DFQATT and CDR2 SNEGSKA (reference sequence). With 2 bases clipped from V and 4 bases from J, the junction kept 10 bases outside the gene matches. The CDR3 has 15 residues. CDR3 sequence reads: CSARNPQGPPETQYF. The CDR3 DNA is TGCAGTGCTAGAAATCCACAGGGGCCCCCAGAGACCCAGTACTTC.

About this clonotype: A much larger clone differs by one base, so this may be a read error. The rearrangement links TRBV9 to TRBJ2-1; 11 bases are a match to TRBD2. After removal of 2 bases from V and 7 bases from J, the junction contained 8 bases not matched to a gene. There are 16 residues in the CDR3. Germline V gene sequence: CDR1 SGDLS, CDR2 YYNGEE. CDR3 DNA sequence: TGTGCCAGCAGCGTCCTAACTAGCGGGGGTCTGAATGAGCAGTTCTTC. Translated, it gives CASSVLTSGGLNEQFF.

This clonotype was counted between two and nine times. Because the CDR3 is missing its conserved closing phenylalanine or tryptophan, this is likely a read error. The DNA is left out, because the CDR3 cannot be placed on it with certainty; the CDR3 is given as TCRdb lists it. The chain employs TRBV20-1 and TRBJ2-7; the DNA was not compared with TRBD1, the D call given in the table. Ends included, the CDR3 has 11 residues. Germline assignment: CDR1 DFQATT and CDR2 SNEGSKA (reference sequence). CDR3 loop: CSARTGQTQSS.

Notes on this clonotype: Being one base from a much bigger clone, this may be a read error. V and J are TRBV6-4 and TRBJ2-7; 7 bases are a match to TRBD1. The germline V gene encodes CDR1 MRHNA and CDR2 SNTAGT. With V trimmed by 5 bases and J by 4 bases, 8 bases remained unmatched. This CDR3 region has 14 residues. The CDR3 sequence is CASSHFGTVYEQYF. The CDR3, as DNA: TGTGCCAGCAGTCATTTCGGGACAGTGTACGAGCAGTACTTC.

This clonotype was seen repeatedly, ten times or more. The chain uses TRBV7-9 and TRBJ1-2; D is unresolved. V was trimmed by 3 bases and J by 7 bases, leaving 9 bases between them. The CDR3 is 12 amino acids. Germline V gene data show CDR1 as SEHNR and CDR2 as FQNEAQ (reference sequence). DNA for the CDR3: TGTGCCAGCAGCTTCGGATACGGTGGCTACACCTTC. It is translated as CASSFGYGGYTF.

This CDR3 is CASRTQQGGFYEQYF. As DNA, the CDR3 is TGTGCCAGCAGAACCCAACAGGGAGGTTTCTACGAGCAGTACTTC. The genes are TRBV6-2 or TRBV6-3 and TRBJ2-7; D tentatively reads TRBD1 or TRBD2 (6 bases each). The CDR3 is 15 residues long. The V end lost 6 bases, the J end lost 3 bases, and 18 bases lay between the germline ends. CDR1 and CDR2 from the germline V gene are MNHEY and SVGEGT.

This clonotype was observed many times. The CDR3 DNA follows: TGTGCCATCAGTGCAGGTCTAGCGGGAGATACGCAGTATTTT. Amino acid sequence: CAISAGLAGDTQYF. This rearrangement joins TRBV10-3 to TRBJ2-3, with 8 nucleotides matching TRBD2. Looked up from germline, CDR1 is ENHRY and CDR2 is SYGVKD. J gave up 5 bases and V 4 bases, and 5 bases lay outside the gene matches. This CDR3 has 14 amino acids.

This clonotype has more than one count but fewer than ten. A much larger clone lies one base from this, so it may be a read error. This chain connects TRBV19 to TRBJ1-5; possibly TRBD1 for D (6 bases). In germline, CDR1 is LNHDA, CDR2 SQIVND (reference sequence). The CDR3 has 13 amino acids. CDR3 coding DNA: TGTGCCAGTAGTACCATGTCCGGACAGCCCCGGCATTTT. Encoded protein: CASSTMSGQPRHF.

V is TRBV27 and J is TRBJ1-6; D is uncertain. Trimming pared 3 bases from V and 4 bases from J, leaving 13 bases between. Per germline, CDR1 MNHEY and CDR2 SMNVEV (reference sequence). This CDR3 is built from 16 residues. CDR3 sequence reads: CASSFEGRVYNSPLHF. CDR3 in DNA: TGTGCCAGCAGTTTTGAAGGGCGGGTGTATAATTCACCCCTCCACTTT.

As concerns this clonotype: A much larger clone differs by one base, so this may be a read error. The rearrangement joins TRBV6-5 to TRBJ1-4, with TRBD1 matching over 8 bases. The germline V gene encodes CDR1 MNHEY and CDR2 SVGAGI. V shed 5 bases, J shed 0 bases, and the junction held 11 bases outside the gene matches. The CDR3 loop spans 18 amino acids. Here the CDR3 reads CASSPASGTGSTNEKLFF. In nucleotides, the CDR3 is TGTGCCAGCAGTCCTGCCTCCGGGACAGGATCAACTAATGAAAAACTGTTTTTT.

This clonotype was detected ten times or more. DNA for the CDR3: TGTGCCAGCAGTTACGATAGGGCCCGTCATAATTCACCCCTCCACTTT. Translated, it gives CASSYDRARHNSPLHF. This chain connects TRBV6-6 to TRBJ1-6; D gene unclear. Germline V gene sequence: CDR1 MNHNY, CDR2 SVGAGI (reference sequence). This CDR3 contains 16 residues. The V end lost 2 bases, the J end lost 5 bases, and 13 bases lay between the germline ends.

As for this clonotype: No DNA is shown, since the ends of the CDR3 on it are uncertain; the CDR3 is the one TCRdb lists. The chain employs TRBV7-3 and TRBJ2-7; TRBD2 is the table's D call, not checked against the DNA. The CDR3 spans 21 residues, counting both ends. The germline gives CDR1 SGHTA, CDR2 FQGTGA. This chain's CDR3 is CASSFYICSAVGVSGPYEQYF.

The chain carries TRBV19 and TRBJ2-4; 8 nucleotides align to TRBD2. Germline V lookup: CDR1 LNHDA, CDR2 SQIVND (reference sequence). V gave up 2 bases and J gave up 0 bases; unmatched junction bases: 6. The CDR3 runs to 17 residues. CDR3 nucleotide sequence: TGTGCCAGTAGTATACCATGGCTAGCGGGAGCCAAAAACATTCAGTACTTC. Translating gives CASSIPWLAGAKNIQYF.

There are many counts of this clonotype. CDR3 loop: CATSWPVKGYEQYF. The CDR3 DNA reads TGTGCCACCAGTTGGCCAGTCAAGGGCTACGAGCAGTACTTC. This chain joins TRBV24-1 and TRBJ2-7, with D unresolved. The CDR3 has 14 residues. Germline V gives CDR1 KGHDR, CDR2 SFDVKD. V was shortened by 6 bases and J by 3 bases, with 14 bases between the two germline ends.

This clonotype was counted only a few times. At one end, the junction sequence differs from germline, possibly due to a read error. The J gene is TRBJ2-5, the V gene TRBV5-6; D is perhaps TRBD1 (6 bases). Germline lookup yields CDR1 SGHDT and CDR2 YYEEEE. CDR3 length: 13 residues. Here the CDR3 reads CASSRTAQETQHF. The CDR3 DNA sequence: TGTGCCAGCAGCCGGACAGCCCAAGAGACCCAGCACTTC.

As concerns this clonotype: A much larger clonotype is one base distant, so this may be a read error. V gene TRBV28 combines with J gene TRBJ2-1; the D gene is possibly TRBD1 (5 bases). Germline-derived CDR1 and CDR2 are MDHEN and SYDVKM. Deletions cut 6 bases from V and 4 bases from J, with 10 bases between. The CDR3 is made up of 13 amino acids. The CDR3: CASRSAGYNEQFF. CDR3 DNA: TGTGCCAGCAGAAGCGCAGGGTACAATGAGCAGTTCTTC.

This clonotype was seen a handful of times. V usage is TRBV7-2 and J usage is TRBJ1-1; D not certain. Trimming left V 5 bases short and J 1 base short, with 8 bases between. This CDR3 contains 13 residues. CDR1 is SGHTA and CDR2 is FQGNSA in the germline V gene. CDR3 region: CASSRSQNTEAFF. The CDR3 coding sequence is TGTGCCAGCAGCCGTTCACAGAACACTGAAGCTTTCTTT.

Note on this clonotype: A much larger clone differs from this one at a single base, so this may be a read error. CDR3 DNA: TGCGCCAGCAGCTTTAATAGCGAGGGTGAGCAGTTCTTC. This encodes CASSFNSEGEQFF. The genes are TRBV5-1 and TRBJ2-1; D may be TRBD2 (5 bases). CDR3 size: 13 residues. CDR1 is SGHRS, CDR2 YFSETQ, per germline. Deletions cut 2 bases from V and 9 bases from J, with 12 bases between.

The table lists this clonotype with many counts. V is TRBV5-1 and J is TRBJ1-4; D is unresolved. This CDR3 contains 13 residues. Germline V gene lookup returns CDR1 SGHRS and CDR2 YFSETQ. With 0 bases removed from V and 8 bases from J, the gap between germline ends came to 8 bases. The DNA of the CDR3 is TGCGCCAGCAGCTTGGCGGGTAGGGAAAAACTGTTTTTT. Its translation: CASSLAGREKLFF.

This clonotype appeared a few times. This may stem from a read error, because a much larger clone lies one nucleotide away. V gene TRBV20-1 combines with J gene TRBJ2-7; D ambiguous. CDR1 is DFQATT and CDR2 is SNEGSKA in the germline V gene (reference sequence). The CDR3 totals 12 residues. Between the trimmed V and J ends, which lost 5 bases and 2 bases, there was a span of 10 bases. The CDR3 loop is CSAASTAYEQYF. The CDR3, as DNA: TGCAGTGCTGCCTCTACTGCCTACGAGCAGTACTTC.

On this clonotype: This may come from a read error, since a much larger clone is one base off. The V call is TRBV12-5, the J call TRBJ1-2; D gene ambiguous. This CDR3 region has 13 residues. Germline loops: CDR1 LGHNT, CDR2 FRNRAP. The CDR3 DNA sequence: TGTGCCAGCAGTTTCGCACCATTGGATGGCTACACCTTC. It specifies CASSFAPLDGYTF.

This clonotype was recorded at least ten times. The rearrangement uses TRBV15 and TRBJ2-5; D not certain. This CDR3 spans 14 amino acids. CDR1 and CDR2 from the germline V gene are LNHNV and YYDKDF (reference sequence). V shed 0 bases and J shed 2 bases, with 7 bases lying between them. CDR3 DNA: TGTGCCACCAGCAGAGACCTGATACAAGAGACCCAGTACTTC. This translates into CATSRDLIQETQYF.

This clonotype has ten or more counts. The J gene is TRBJ1-2, the V gene TRBV5-1; perhaps TRBD1 as D (5 bases). The CDR3 has 12 amino acids. Per germline, CDR1 SGHRS and CDR2 YFSETQ. V was pared by 4 bases and J by 3 bases, with 7 bases between. CDR3: CASSPGHYGYTF. The CDR3 bases are TGCGCCAGCAGCCCGGGACACTATGGCTACACCTTC.

This clonotype has just a few counts. The rearrangement links TRBV4-1 to TRBJ2-1, with TRBD2 identical over 13 bases. CDR3 size: 15 residues. In germline, CDR1 is MGHRA, CDR2 YSYEKL. V lost 5 bases to trimming and J lost 7 bases; unmatched junction nucleotides: 5. The CDR3 bases are TGCGCCAGCAGCTCCGGGACTAGCGGGGTAAATGAGCAGTTCTTC. Its translation is CASSSGTSGVNEQFF.